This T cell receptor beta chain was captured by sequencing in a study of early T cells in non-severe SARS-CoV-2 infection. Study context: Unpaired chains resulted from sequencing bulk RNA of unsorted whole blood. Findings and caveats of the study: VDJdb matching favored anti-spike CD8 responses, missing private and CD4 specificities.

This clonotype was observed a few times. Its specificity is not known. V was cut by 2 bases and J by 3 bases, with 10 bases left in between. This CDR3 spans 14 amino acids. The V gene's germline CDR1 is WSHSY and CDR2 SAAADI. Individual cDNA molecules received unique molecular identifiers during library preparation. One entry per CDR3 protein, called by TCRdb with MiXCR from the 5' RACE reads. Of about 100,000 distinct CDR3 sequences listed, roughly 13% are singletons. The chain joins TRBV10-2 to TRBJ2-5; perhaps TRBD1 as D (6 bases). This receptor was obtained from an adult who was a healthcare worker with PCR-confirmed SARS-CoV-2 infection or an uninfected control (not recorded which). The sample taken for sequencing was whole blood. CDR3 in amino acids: CASSEHRGKETQYF. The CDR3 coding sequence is TGCGCCAGCAGTGAGCATAGGGGGAAAGAGACCCAGTACTTC.